The clone carrying this T cell receptor beta chain is a singleton in its sample. This CDR3 has 15 residues. In the original analysis: The authors estimated nucleated cell counts from reference gene primer amplification. The method was immunoSEQ multiplex PCR; TCRdb's version includes in-frame clones alone and lacks a portion of them. Clone size and V and J calls were adopted from that table, with D and trimming inferred from the DNA. The repertoire has roughly 190,000 clones, approximately 84% of them found once; the top ten carry roughly 3.2%. The source of the sample is a study of blood T cell repertoires in COVID-19. Self-reported history from a screening survey and questionnaire set each donor's cohort.

The source material was PBMCs or T cells enriched from blood (not recorded which). This rearrangement joins TRBV12-2 to TRBJ2-1; TRBD2 is the table's D call, not checked against the DNA. TRBV12-2 constitutes a pseudogene. This TCR was sampled from a woman aged 25 to 39 who had recovered from COVID-19. This CDR3 reads CASRSPYGGNNEQFF. The CDR3 DNA reads as TGTGCAAGTCGCTCCCCATACGGGGGGAACAATGAGCAGTTCTTC.